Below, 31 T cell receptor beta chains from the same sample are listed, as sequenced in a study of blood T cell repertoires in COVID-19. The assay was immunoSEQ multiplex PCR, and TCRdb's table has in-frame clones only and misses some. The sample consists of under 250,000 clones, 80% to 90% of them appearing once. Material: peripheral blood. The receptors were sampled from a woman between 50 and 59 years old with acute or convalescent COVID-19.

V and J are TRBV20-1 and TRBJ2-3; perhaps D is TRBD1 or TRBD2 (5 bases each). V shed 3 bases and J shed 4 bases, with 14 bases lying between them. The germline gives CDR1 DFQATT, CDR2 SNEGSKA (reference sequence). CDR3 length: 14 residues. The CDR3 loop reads CSASGTPGADTQYF. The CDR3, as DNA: TGCAGTGCTAGTGGGACCCCCGGGGCAGATACGCAGTATTTT.

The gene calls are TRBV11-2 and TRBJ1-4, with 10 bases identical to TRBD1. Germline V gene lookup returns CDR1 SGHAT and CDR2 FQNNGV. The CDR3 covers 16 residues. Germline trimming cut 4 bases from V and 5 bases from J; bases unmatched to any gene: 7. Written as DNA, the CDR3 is TGTGCCAGCAGCTCCCAAAGGACAGGGGGAAATGAAAAACTGTTTTTT. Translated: CASSSQRTGGNEKLFF.

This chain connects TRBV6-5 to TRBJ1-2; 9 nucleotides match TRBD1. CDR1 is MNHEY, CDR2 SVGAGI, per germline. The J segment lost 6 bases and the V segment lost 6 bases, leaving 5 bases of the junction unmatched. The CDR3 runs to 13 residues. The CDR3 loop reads CASRPDRGNGYTF. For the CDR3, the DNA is TGTGCCAGCAGGCCCGACAGGGGGAATGGCTACACCTTC.

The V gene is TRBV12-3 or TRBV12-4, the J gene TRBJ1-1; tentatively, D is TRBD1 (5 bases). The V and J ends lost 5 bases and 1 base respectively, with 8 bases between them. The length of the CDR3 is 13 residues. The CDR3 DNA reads TGTGCCAGCAGTCAGGGAACGAACACTGAAGCTTTCTTT. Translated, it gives CASSQGTNTEAFF.

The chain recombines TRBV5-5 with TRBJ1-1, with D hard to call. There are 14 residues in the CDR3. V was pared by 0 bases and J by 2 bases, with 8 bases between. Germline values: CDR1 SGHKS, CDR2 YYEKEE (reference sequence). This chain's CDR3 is CASSLVAGNTEAFF. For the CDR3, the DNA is TGTGCCAGCAGCTTGGTGGCAGGTAACACTGAAGCTTTCTTT.

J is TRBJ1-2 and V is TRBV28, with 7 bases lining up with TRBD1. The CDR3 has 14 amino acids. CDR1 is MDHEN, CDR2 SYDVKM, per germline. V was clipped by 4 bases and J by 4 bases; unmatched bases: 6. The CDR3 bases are TGTGCCAGCAGTTACGGGACAGCGTTCTATGGCTACACCTTC. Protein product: CASSYGTAFYGYTF.

The CDR3 loop is CSASLQGLYNEQFF. As DNA, the CDR3 is TGCAGTGCTAGTCTCCAGGGGCTATACAATGAGCAGTTCTTC. The gene calls are TRBV20-1 and TRBJ2-1; the D gene is possibly TRBD1 (6 bases). The CDR3 covers 14 residues. The germline gives CDR1 DFQATT, CDR2 SNEGSKA (reference sequence). V lost 3 bases, J lost 4 bases, and 13 bases lay in between.

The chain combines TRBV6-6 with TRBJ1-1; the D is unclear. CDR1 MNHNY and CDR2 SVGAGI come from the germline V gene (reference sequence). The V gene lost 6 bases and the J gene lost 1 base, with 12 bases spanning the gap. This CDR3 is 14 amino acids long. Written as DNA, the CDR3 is TGTGCCAGCAGGTTACAGTTGGAGAACACTGAAGCTTTCTTT. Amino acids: CASRLQLENTEAFF.

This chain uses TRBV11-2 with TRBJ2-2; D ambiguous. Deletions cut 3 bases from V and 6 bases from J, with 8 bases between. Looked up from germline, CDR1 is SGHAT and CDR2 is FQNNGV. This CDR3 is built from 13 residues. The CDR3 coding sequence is TGTGCCAGCAGCTTGTTCCAGGCCGGGGAGCTGTTTTTT. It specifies CASSLFQAGELFF.

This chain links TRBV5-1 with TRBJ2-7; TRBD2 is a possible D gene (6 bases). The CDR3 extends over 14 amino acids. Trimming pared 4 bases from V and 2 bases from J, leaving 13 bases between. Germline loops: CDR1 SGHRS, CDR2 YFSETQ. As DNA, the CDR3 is TGCGCCAGCAGCCCCAGACTAGACCCCTACGAGCAGTACTTC. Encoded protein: CASSPRLDPYEQYF.

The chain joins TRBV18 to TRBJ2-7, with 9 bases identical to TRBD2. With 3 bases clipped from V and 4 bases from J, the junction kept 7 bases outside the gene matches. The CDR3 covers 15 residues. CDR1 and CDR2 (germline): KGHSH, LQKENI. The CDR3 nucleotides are TGTGCCAGCTCACCCCGACTAGCGGCAAATTACGAGCAGTACTTC. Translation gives CASSPRLAANYEQYF.

The chain's CDR3 is CAPPRSYGRDRGGTDTQYF. For the CDR3, the DNA is TGTGCCCCCCCAAGGTCGTATGGAAGAGACAGAGGAGGCACAGATACGCAGTATTTT. This rearrangement joins TRBV24-1 to TRBJ2-3; a weak D match, TRBD1 (5 bases). V lost 12 bases and J 1 base, leaving 31 bases between the germline ends. Per the germline V gene, CDR1 is KGHDR and CDR2 is SFDVKD. This CDR3 comprises 19 residues.

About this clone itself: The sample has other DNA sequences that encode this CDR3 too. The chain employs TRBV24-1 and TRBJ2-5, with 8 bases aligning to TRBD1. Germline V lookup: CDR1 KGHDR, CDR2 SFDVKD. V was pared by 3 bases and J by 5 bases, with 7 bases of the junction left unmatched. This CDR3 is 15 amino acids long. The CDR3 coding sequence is TGTGCCACCAGTGATCCATCAGGGGGCGAGGAGACCCAGTACTTC. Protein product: CATSDPSGGEETQYF.

The CDR3 nucleotides read TGCGCCAGCAGCTTGCGACTAGCCGAAAGGGATGAGCAGTTCTTC. Encoded protein: CASSLRLAERDEQFF. The chain joins TRBV5-1 to TRBJ2-1; the match to TRBD2 covers 7 bases. This CDR3 region has 15 residues. The V segment lost 1 base and the J segment 8 bases; nucleotides outside the gene matches: 9. Looked up from germline, CDR1 is SGHRS and CDR2 is YFSETQ.

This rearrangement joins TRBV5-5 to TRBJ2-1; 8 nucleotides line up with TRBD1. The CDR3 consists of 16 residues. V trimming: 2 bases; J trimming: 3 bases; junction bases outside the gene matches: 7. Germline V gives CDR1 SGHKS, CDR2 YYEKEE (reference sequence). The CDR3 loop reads CASSLDPGQDYNEQFF. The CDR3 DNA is TGTGCCAGCAGCTTAGACCCGGGACAGGACTACAATGAGCAGTTCTTC.

The CDR3 bases are TGTGCCAGTAGTATGCCTGCAGGGGTGGCGGAAGCTTTCTTT. This gives the protein CASSMPAGVAEAFF. The chain couples TRBV19 to TRBJ1-1; D may be TRBD1 (6 bases). Trimming pared 3 bases from V and 8 bases from J, leaving 16 bases between. The germline V gene has CDR1 LNHDA and CDR2 SQIVND (reference sequence). This CDR3 is 14 amino acids long.

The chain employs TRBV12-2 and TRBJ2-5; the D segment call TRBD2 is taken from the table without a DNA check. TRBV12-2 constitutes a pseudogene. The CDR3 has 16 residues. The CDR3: CASRFLRRGMPETQYF. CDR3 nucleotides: TGTGCAAGTCGCTTTTTACGCCGGGGTATGCCAGAGACCCAGTACTTC.

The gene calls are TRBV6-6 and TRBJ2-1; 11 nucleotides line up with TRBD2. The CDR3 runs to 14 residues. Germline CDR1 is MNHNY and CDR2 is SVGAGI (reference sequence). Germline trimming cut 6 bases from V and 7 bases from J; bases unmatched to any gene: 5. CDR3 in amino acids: CASSLAGGFNEQFF. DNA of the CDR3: TGTGCCAGCAGCCTAGCGGGAGGTTTTAATGAGCAGTTCTTC.

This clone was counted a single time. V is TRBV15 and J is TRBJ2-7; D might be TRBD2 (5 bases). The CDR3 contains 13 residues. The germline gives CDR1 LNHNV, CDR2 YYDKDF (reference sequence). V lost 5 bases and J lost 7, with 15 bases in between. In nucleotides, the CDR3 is TGTGCCACCAGCCCACCCACTCCGGGAGAGCAGTACTTC. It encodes CATSPPTPGEQYF.

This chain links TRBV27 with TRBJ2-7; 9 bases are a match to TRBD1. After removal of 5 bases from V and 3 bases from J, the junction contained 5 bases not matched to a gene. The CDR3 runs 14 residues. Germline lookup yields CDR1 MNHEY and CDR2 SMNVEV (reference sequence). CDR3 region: CASSQDRGVYEQYF. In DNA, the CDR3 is TGTGCCAGCAGTCAAGACAGGGGGGTCTACGAGCAGTACTTC.

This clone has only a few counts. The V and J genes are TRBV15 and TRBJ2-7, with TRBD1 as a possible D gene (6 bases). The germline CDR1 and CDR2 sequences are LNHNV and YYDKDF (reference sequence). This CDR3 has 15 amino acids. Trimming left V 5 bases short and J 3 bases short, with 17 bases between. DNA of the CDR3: TGTGCCACCAGCCCGATACGGGACACCCACTACGAGCAGTACTTC. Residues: CATSPIRDTHYEQYF.

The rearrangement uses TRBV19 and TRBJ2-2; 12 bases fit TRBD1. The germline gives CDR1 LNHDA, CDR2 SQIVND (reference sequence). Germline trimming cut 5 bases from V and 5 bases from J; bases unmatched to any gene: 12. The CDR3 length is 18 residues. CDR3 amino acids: CASSPGQGASRGTGELFF. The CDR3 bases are TGTGCCAGTAGTCCGGGACAGGGGGCATCCCGGGGAACCGGGGAGCTGTTTTTT.

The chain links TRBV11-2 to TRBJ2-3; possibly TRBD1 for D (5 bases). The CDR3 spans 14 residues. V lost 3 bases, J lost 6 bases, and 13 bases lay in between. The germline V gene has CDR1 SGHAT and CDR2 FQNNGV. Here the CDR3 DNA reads TGTGCCAGCAGCTTCGGACCACGACAGGATACGCAGTATTTT. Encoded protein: CASSFGPRQDTQYF.

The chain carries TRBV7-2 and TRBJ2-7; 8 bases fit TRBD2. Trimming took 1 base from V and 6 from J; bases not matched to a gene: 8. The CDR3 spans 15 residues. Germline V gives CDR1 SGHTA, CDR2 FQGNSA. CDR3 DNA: TGTGCCAGCAGCTTAGATCCAGCGGGAGTTCCCGAGCAGTACTTC. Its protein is CASSLDPAGVPEQYF.

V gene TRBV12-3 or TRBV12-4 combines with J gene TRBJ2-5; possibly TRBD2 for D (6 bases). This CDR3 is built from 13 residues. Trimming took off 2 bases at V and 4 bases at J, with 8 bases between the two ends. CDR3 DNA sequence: TGTGCCAGCAGTTTAAGGCGGGGAGAGACCCAGTACTTC. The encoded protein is CASSLRRGETQYF.

CDR3: CASSFRTSITGELFF. DNA of the CDR3: TGCGCCAGCAGCTTCAGGACTAGTATTACCGGGGAGCTGTTTTTT. This sequence joins TRBV5-1 and TRBJ2-2, with 7 bases matching TRBD2. Trimming removed 2 bases from V and 5 bases from J; junction bases left unmatched: 6. This CDR3 is built from 15 residues. Germline loops: CDR1 SGHRS, CDR2 YFSETQ.

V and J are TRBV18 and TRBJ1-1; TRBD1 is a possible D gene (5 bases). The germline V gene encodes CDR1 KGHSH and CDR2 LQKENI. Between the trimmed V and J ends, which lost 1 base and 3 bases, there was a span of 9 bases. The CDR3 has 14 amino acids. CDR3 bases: TGTGCCAGCTCACCACGACAGTTGGACACTGAAGCTTTCTTT. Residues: CASSPRQLDTEAFF. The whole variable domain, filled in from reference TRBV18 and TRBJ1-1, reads NAGVMQNPRHLVRRRGQEARLRCSPMKGHSHVYWYRQLPEEGLKFMVYLQKENIIDESGMPKERFSAEFPKEGPSILRIQQVVRGDSAAYFCASSPRQLDTEAFFGQGTRLTVV.

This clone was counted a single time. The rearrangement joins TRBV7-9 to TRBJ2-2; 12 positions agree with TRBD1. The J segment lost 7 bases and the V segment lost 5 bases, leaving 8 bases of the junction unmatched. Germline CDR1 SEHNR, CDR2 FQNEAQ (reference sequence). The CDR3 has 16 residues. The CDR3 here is CASSPPGQGAIGELFF. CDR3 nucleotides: TGTGCCAGCAGCCCCCCGGGACAGGGGGCAATCGGGGAGCTGTTTTTT.

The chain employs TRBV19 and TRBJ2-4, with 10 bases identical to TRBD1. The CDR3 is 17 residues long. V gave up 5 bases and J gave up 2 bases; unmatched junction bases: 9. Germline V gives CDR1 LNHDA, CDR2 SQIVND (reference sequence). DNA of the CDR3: TGTGCCAGTAGTGCACGAGGACAGGGGGTGACCAAAAACATTCAGTACTTC. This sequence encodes CASSARGQGVTKNIQYF.

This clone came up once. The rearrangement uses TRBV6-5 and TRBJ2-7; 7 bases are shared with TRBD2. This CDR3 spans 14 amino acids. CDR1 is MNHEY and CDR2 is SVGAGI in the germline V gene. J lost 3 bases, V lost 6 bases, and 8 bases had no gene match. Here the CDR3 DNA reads TGTGCCAGCAGCCTGGGGACTAAAAGCTACGAGCAGTACTTC. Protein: CASSLGTKSYEQYF.

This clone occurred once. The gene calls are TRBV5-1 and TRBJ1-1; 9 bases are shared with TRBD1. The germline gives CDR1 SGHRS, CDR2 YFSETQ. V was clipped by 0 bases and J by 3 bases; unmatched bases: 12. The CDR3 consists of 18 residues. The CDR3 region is CASSLAFTGGGVYTEAFF. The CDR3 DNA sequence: TGCGCCAGCAGCTTGGCTTTTACAGGGGGCGGTGTTTACACTGAAGCTTTCTTT.